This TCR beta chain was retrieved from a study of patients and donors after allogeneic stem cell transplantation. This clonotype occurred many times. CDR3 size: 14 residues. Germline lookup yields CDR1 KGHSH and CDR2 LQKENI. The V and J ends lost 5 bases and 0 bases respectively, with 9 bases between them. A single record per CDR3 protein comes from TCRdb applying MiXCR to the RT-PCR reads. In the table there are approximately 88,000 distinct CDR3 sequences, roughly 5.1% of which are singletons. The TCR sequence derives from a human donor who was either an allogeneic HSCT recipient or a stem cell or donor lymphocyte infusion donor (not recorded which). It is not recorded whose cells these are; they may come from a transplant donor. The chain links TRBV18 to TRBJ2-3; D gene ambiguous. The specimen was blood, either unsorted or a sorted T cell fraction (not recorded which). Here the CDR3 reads CASSSLPSTDTQYF. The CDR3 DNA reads TGTGCCAGCTCATCTCTCCCTAGCACAGATACGCAGTATTTT.